These 10 T cell receptor beta chains were all obtained from the same sample, sequenced in a study of T cell changes during pregnancy in multiple sclerosis. TCRdb keeps only in-frame clones here, not all; method: immunoSEQ multiplex PCR. This repertoire shows roughly 100,000 clones, roughly 90% found once; its top ten account for less than 2%. Sequencing was performed on peripheral blood, taken after pregnancy. Receptors were obtained from a female donor with multiple sclerosis, enrolled in a pregnancy study.

The chain joins TRBV10-3 to TRBJ2-7; 7 bases are shared with TRBD2. Losses at the gene ends were 4 bases for V and 3 bases for J; bases not matched to a gene: 3. Germline CDR1 ENHRY, CDR2 SYGVKD. The CDR3 has 13 residues. In DNA form, the CDR3 reads TGTGCCATCAGTGCTAGCGGTTTCTACGAGCAGTACTTC. Translated, it gives CAISASGFYEQYF.

The chain carries TRBV7-9 and TRBJ1-2, with 7 nucleotides matching TRBD1. Germline V CDR1 and CDR2: SEHNR, FQNEAQ (reference sequence). V trimming: 5 bases; J trimming: 8 bases; junction bases outside the gene matches: 5. There are 12 residues in the CDR3. The CDR3 bases are TGTGCCAGCAGCCCACAGGGGAAGGGCTACACCTTC. Its protein is CASSPQGKGYTF.

The V gene is TRBV28, the J gene TRBJ2-7; 7 bases align to TRBD1. The CDR3 consists of 12 residues. Germline V gives CDR1 MDHEN, CDR2 SYDVKM. The V and J ends lost 5 bases and 4 bases, in that order; junction bases with no gene match: 2. CDR3 region: CASSNRGYEQYF. CDR3 DNA sequence: TGTGCCAGCAGTAACAGGGGTTACGAGCAGTACTTC.

The chain's CDR3 is CSVVIKASGSDNEQFF. Written as DNA, the CDR3 is TGCAGCGTTGTTATTAAGGCTAGCGGGAGTGATAATGAGCAGTTCTTC. The rearrangement uses TRBV29-1 and TRBJ2-1, with TRBD2 matching over 10 bases. CDR3 length equals 16 residues. The V gene's germline CDR1 is SQVTM and CDR2 ANQGSEA. With V trimmed by 4 bases and J by 7 bases, 13 bases remained unmatched.

V usage is TRBV5-6 and J usage is TRBJ1-2, with TRBD1 identical over 7 bases. With V trimmed by 2 bases and J by 4 bases, 5 bases remained unmatched. The germline CDR1 and CDR2 sequences are SGHDT and YYEEEE. CDR3 size: 14 residues. The DNA for the CDR3 is TGTGCCAGCAGCTTTAAGAACAGGGGCTATGGCTACACCTTC. Its translation is CASSFKNRGYGYTF.

The chain joins TRBV27 to TRBJ1-1, with 9 bases matching TRBD1. Germline V gene lookup returns CDR1 MNHEY and CDR2 SMNVEV (reference sequence). CDR3 size: 13 residues. V dropped 8 bases and J dropped 2; count of bases not matched to a gene: 3. DNA of the CDR3: TGTGCCAGCGGGACAGGGTTAAACACTGAAGCTTTCTTT. Protein sequence: CASGTGLNTEAFF.

The rearrangement links TRBV21-1 to TRBJ2-7; the table's D gene call, TRBD2, was not cross checked with the DNA. TRBV21-1 is a recognized pseudogene. CDR3 length: 13 residues. The CDR3 bases are TGTGCCAGCAGCGGGGAGAGGACCTACGAGCAGTACTTC. Translating gives CASSGERTYEQYF.

The CDR3, as DNA: TGTGCCAGCAGCTGGACTAGCGGGAGCCACTACGAGCAGTACTTC. Protein: CASSWTSGSHYEQYF. The chain joins TRBV6-5 to TRBJ2-7; 13 nucleotides match TRBD2. V lost 6 bases and J lost 3; bases outside the gene matches: 5. The germline gives CDR1 MNHEY, CDR2 SVGAGI. This CDR3 has 15 residues.

The chain recombines TRBV6-1 with TRBJ2-7; 11 bases are a match to TRBD1. With V trimmed by 6 bases and J by 4 bases, 5 bases remained unmatched. This CDR3 is built from 14 residues. CDR1 and CDR2 from the germline V gene are MNHNS and SASEGT. Written as DNA, the CDR3 is TGTGCCAGCAGAGTGGGACAGGGGGGATACGAGCAGTACTTC. This translates into CASRVGQGGYEQYF.

This chain connects TRBV4-2 to TRBJ2-3; D is uncertain. Germline V CDR1 and CDR2: LGHNA, YNFKEQ. V lost 10 bases and J 0 bases, leaving 11 bases between the germline ends. The CDR3 extends over 13 amino acids. CDR3 DNA sequence: TGTGCCACAGCGAGCGATAGCACAGATACGCAGTATTTT. This translates into CATASDSTDTQYF.